A single sample is the source of the 29 T cell receptor beta chains below, sequenced in a study of Graves' ophthalmopathy and Graves' hyperthyroidism (dated by TCRdb to the late 2010s). Instrument used: Illumina HiSeq 2000. TCR beta CDR3 regions were amplified from RNA transcripts for repertoire sequencing. A first-round RT-PCR used HTBI primers with the Qiagen OneStep RT-PCR kit, followed by a second-round multiplex PCR, size selection and purification. TCRdb applied fastp at Q25 and MiXCR to the public reads, then kept only in-frame beta chains. Entries are consolidated by CDR3 protein sequence, retaining the most common genes and DNA. Counted in this sample were some 250,000 distinct CDR3 sequences; about 46% of them appeared once. The ten largest account for around 47% of the sample. The sequencing sample was made of peripheral blood. These receptors were taken from an adult man with Graves' ophthalmopathy.

The chain carries TRBV7-2 and TRBJ1-3, with no clear D. The CDR3 runs 13 residues. Germline V gives CDR1 SGHTA, CDR2 FQGNSA. The V end lost 0 bases, the J end lost 6 bases, and 6 bases lay between the germline ends. The CDR3 loop reads CASSLAVENTIYF. The CDR3 nucleotides read TGTGCCAGCAGCTTAGCCGTCGAAAACACCATATATTTT. Together with reference TRBV7-2 and TRBJ1-3, the CDR3 gives the full variable domain: GAGVSQSPSNKVTEKGKDVELRCDPISGHTALYWYRQSLGQGLEFLIYFQGNSAPDKSGLPSDRFSAERTGGSVSTLTIQRTQQEDSAVYLCASSLAVENTIYFGEGSWLTVV.

This chain joins TRBV7-6 and TRBJ2-7; 9 bases match TRBD1. Germline-derived CDR1 and CDR2 are SGHVS and FNYEAQ. The junction had 4 bases not matched to a gene; V was cut back by 4 bases and J by 3 bases. This CDR3 is 14 amino acids long. The CDR3 region is CASSSGTGFYEQYF. CDR3 nucleotide sequence: TGTGCCAGCAGCTCAGGGACAGGGTTCTACGAGCAGTACTTC.

The chain links TRBV7-9 to TRBJ1-1; D perhaps matches TRBD1 (5 bases). V was pared by 4 bases and J by 8 bases, with 23 bases between. This CDR3 has 16 residues. Germline V gives CDR1 SEHNR, CDR2 FQNEAQ (reference sequence). This chain's CDR3 is CASSSGQGQSRGEAFF. CDR3 coding DNA: TGTGCCAGCAGCTCAGGACAAGGACAATCCCGAGGAGAAGCTTTCTTT.

A word on this clonotype: The junction shows a germline mismatch at one end, possibly a read error. In DNA, the CDR3 is TGTGCCAGCAGCTTGGGCAAAACCGGGGTGCTGTTTTTT. It specifies CASSLGKTGVLFF. The chain employs TRBV5-4 and TRBJ2-2; the D gene is possibly TRBD2 (5 bases). The germline V gene encodes CDR1 SGHNT and CDR2 YYREEE (reference sequence). The CDR3 loop spans 13 amino acids.

This clonotype was seen once. The chain carries TRBV6-5 and TRBJ1-1; D is unresolved. The ends were cut back, 7 bases at V and 1 base at J, with 13 bases in the middle. Germline loops: CDR1 MNHEY, CDR2 SVGAGI. This CDR3 is 14 amino acids long. CDR3 in DNA: TGTGCCAGCATCCCAACAGACAAGAACACTGAAGCTTTCTTT. Protein: CASIPTDKNTEAFF.

J is TRBJ2-2 and V is TRBV9; 10 nucleotides match TRBD1. Germline loops: CDR1 SGDLS, CDR2 YYNGEE. The CDR3 totals 15 residues. Germline trimming cut 0 bases from V and 7 bases from J; bases unmatched to any gene: 3. The CDR3 DNA is TGTGCCAGCAGCGTAGGGGGACAGGGGATCGGGGAGCTGTTTTTT. Translating it yields CASSVGGQGIGELFF. The full variable domain, in which reference TRBV9 and TRBJ2-2 provide the parts outside the CDR3, is DSGVTQTPKHLITATGQRVTLRCSPRSGDLSVYWYQQSLDQGLQFLIQYYNGEERAKGNILERFSAQQFPDLHSELNLSSLELGDSALYFCASSVGGQGIGELFFGEGSRLTVL.

The chain couples TRBV7-2 to TRBJ2-2, with D possibly being TRBD2 (6 bases). The CDR3 is made up of 16 amino acids. Germline V CDR1 and CDR2: SGHTA, FQGNSA. Trimming took off 5 bases at V and 1 base at J, with 14 bases between the two ends. CDR3 amino acids: CASSLQTRENTGELFF. CDR3 DNA: TGTGCCAGCAGCCTCCAGACTAGAGAGAACACCGGGGAGCTGTTTTTT.

A remark on this clonotype: A much bigger clone sits one base away, suggesting this may be a read error. The V and J genes are TRBV5-1 and TRBJ1-2; D ambiguous. Germline V gene sequence: CDR1 SGHRS, CDR2 YFSETQ. V was pared by 4 bases and J by 3 bases, with 16 bases between. The CDR3 loop spans 15 amino acids. CDR3 protein: CASSPHGRGDYGYTF. CDR3 in DNA: TGCGCCAGCAGCCCACATGGGAGAGGAGACTATGGCTACACCTTC.

The V gene is TRBV3-1, the J gene TRBJ1-1; 7 bases agree with TRBD1. Germline assignment: CDR1 LGHDT and CDR2 YNNKEL (reference sequence). CDR3 length: 13 residues. The V and J ends lost 1 base and 11 bases, in that order; junction bases with no gene match: 7. For the CDR3, the DNA is TGTGCCAGCAGCCAAGTAAGAGGGGGCCGTGCTTTCTTT. It codes for CASSQVRGGRAFF.

As concerns this clonotype: One end of the junction fails to match germline, which may point to a read error. CDR3 sequence (DNA): TGTGCCATCAGTGAGTACTATTCCGGGACTAGCTACGAGCAGCACTTC. It codes for CAISEYYSGTSYEQHF. The chain links TRBV10-3 to TRBJ2-7; 9 bases line up with TRBD2. Germline-derived CDR1 and CDR2 are ENHRY and SYGVKD. The CDR3 spans 16 residues.

This clonotype has just a few counts. The V and J genes are TRBV2 and TRBJ1-1, with D unresolved. CDR3 length: 13 amino acids. The germline gives CDR1 SNHLY, CDR2 FYNNEI. Trimming shortened V by 1 base and J by 3 bases, and 6 bases separated the two germline ends. CDR3 in amino acids: CASSEERDTEAFF. The CDR3 coding sequence is TGTGCCAGCAGTGAAGAGAGGGACACTGAAGCTTTCTTT.

This clonotype was observed many times. One end of the junction is discordant with germline, which a read error may explain. The chain recombines TRBV7-2 with TRBJ1-1; D ambiguous. Germline values: CDR1 SGHTA, CDR2 FQGNSA. This CDR3 comprises 12 residues. The CDR3 here is CASSTRVTAAFF. The CDR3 DNA reads TGTGCCAGCAGCACAAGGGTGACTGCAGCTTTCTTT.

In this sample, this clonotype turned up once. The chain employs TRBV6-6 and TRBJ2-7, with no clear D. V lost 5 bases, J lost 0 bases, and 5 bases lay in between. The CDR3 loop spans 12 amino acids. Germline values: CDR1 MNHNY, CDR2 SVGAGI (reference sequence). DNA of the CDR3: TGTGCCAGCAGTATTGACTCCTACGAGCAGTACTTC. It encodes CASSIDSYEQYF.

CDR3 region: CAISAGNEQGTWETQYF. In DNA, the CDR3 is TGTGCCATCAGCGCTGGCAATGAGCAGGGGACTTGGGAGACCCAGTACTTC. This chain links TRBV10-3 with TRBJ2-5; D is possibly TRBD1 or TRBD2 (6 bases each). The CDR3 contains 17 residues. V was shortened by 6 bases and J by 5 bases, with 25 bases between the two germline ends. Looked up from germline, CDR1 is ENHRY and CDR2 is SYGVKD.

The chain has TRBV9 and TRBJ1-6; no clear D gene. From germline, CDR1 is SGDLS and CDR2 YYNGEE. The CDR3 is made up of 13 amino acids. Trimming shortened V by 7 bases and J by 8 bases, and 13 bases separated the two germline ends. The CDR3 coding sequence is TGTGCCAGCTCACCCGGGGTACATTCACCCCTCCACTTT. It codes for CASSPGVHSPLHF.

V and J are TRBV19 and TRBJ2-7, with D possibly being TRBD1 (6 bases). CDR3 length: 13 residues. In germline, CDR1 is LNHDA, CDR2 SQIVND (reference sequence). Trimming removed 3 bases from V and 3 bases from J, with 9 bases in between. The CDR3 loop reads CASSIGQNYEQYF. The CDR3 DNA sequence: TGTGCCAGTAGTATTGGACAGAACTACGAGCAGTACTTC.

This clonotype appeared a few times. This chain connects TRBV19 to TRBJ1-1, with 8 nucleotides matching TRBD1. Losses at the gene ends were 9 bases for V and 5 bases for J; bases not matched to a gene: 5. This CDR3 comprises 12 residues. Looked up from germline, CDR1 is LNHDA and CDR2 is SQIVND (reference sequence). The CDR3 coding sequence is TGTGCCAGCTCAGGGGGCCGAACTGAAGCTTTCTTT. Translated, it gives CASSGGRTEAFF.

This clonotype was observed at least ten times. The V call is TRBV6-2 or TRBV6-3, the J call TRBJ1-2; 7 bases match TRBD1. The V gene's germline CDR1 is MNHEY and CDR2 SVGEGT. The CDR3 loop spans 14 amino acids. Trimming at V came to 5 bases and at J to 0 bases, leaving 3 bases not matched to a gene. The CDR3 DNA reads TGTGCCAGCAGTGCCGGGACAGCTAACTATGGCTACACCTTC. Its protein is CASSAGTANYGYTF.

The sample holds a few counts of this clonotype. The J gene is TRBJ2-7, the V gene TRBV14; D call uncertain. Trimming shortened V by 4 bases and J by 2 bases, and 21 bases separated the two germline ends. The germline V gene encodes CDR1 SGHDN and CDR2 FVKESK. The CDR3 has 17 amino acids. The CDR3 bases are TGTGCCAGCAGCCTCGGCCACGAGAACTTTCGGGCCTACGAGCAGTACTTC. Its translation is CASSLGHENFRAYEQYF.

On this clonotype: One end of the junction does not line up with germline, which may come from a read error. The chain couples TRBV7-4 to TRBJ2-2, with 12 bases matching TRBD2. There are 16 residues in the CDR3. In germline, CDR1 is SGHVT, CDR2 SQSDAQ. The CDR3 sequence is CASSPTSGGYTGGLFF. DNA of the CDR3: TGTGCCAGCAGCCCGACTAGCGGGGGATACACCGGGGGGCTGTTTTTT.

This clonotype occurred a few times. The chain links TRBV7-2 to TRBJ1-5; D not resolved. The CDR3 extends over 13 amino acids. The V and J ends lost 8 bases and 4 bases respectively, with 12 bases between them. In germline, CDR1 is SGHTA, CDR2 FQGNSA. CDR3 sequence: CASSVGFNQPQHF. The CDR3 DNA sequence: TGTGCCAGCTCCGTCGGGTTTAATCAGCCCCAGCATTTT.

This clonotype has just one count. A much bigger clone sits one base away, suggesting this may be a read error. V and J are TRBV10-3 and TRBJ1-2; D not resolved. V was clipped by 5 bases and J by 4 bases, with 14 bases between them. The CDR3 has 14 amino acids. Germline V CDR1 and CDR2: ENHRY, SYGVKD. The CDR3 sequence is CAISPDGGRYGYTF. As DNA, the CDR3 is TGTGCCATCAGTCCAGATGGAGGCCGCTATGGCTACACCTTC.

V and J are TRBV29-1 and TRBJ2-5; D possibly corresponds to TRBD2 (5 bases). The CDR3 has 13 amino acids. Germline V gives CDR1 SQVTM, CDR2 ANQGSEA. V lost 5 bases to trimming and J lost 2 bases, with 12 bases between them. The CDR3 protein is CSVSRTGQETQYF. The CDR3 DNA sequence: TGCAGCGTTTCAAGGACTGGGCAAGAGACCCAGTACTTC.

The chain joins TRBV10-3 to TRBJ2-5; 7 nucleotides align to TRBD1. CDR1 ENHRY and CDR2 SYGVKD come from the germline V gene. V lost 6 bases and J lost 2; bases outside the gene matches: 12. This CDR3 region has 16 residues. The CDR3 bases are TGTGCCATCAGGGACACAAAAAGGGACAGACAAGAGACCCAGTACTTC. Translation gives CAIRDTKRDRQETQYF.

J is TRBJ2-7 and V is TRBV7-8, with TRBD2 as a possible D gene (5 bases). Germline V gene sequence: CDR1 SGHVS, CDR2 FQNEAQ. The CDR3 covers 15 residues. Trimming took off 5 bases at V and 0 bases at J, with 14 bases between the two ends. CDR3 bases: TGTGCCAGCAGCCAATCCCGCGGGCACTCCTACGAGCAGTACTTC. Translating it yields CASSQSRGHSYEQYF.

This clonotype was recorded a few times. V is TRBV9 and J is TRBJ1-2; possibly TRBD1 for D (6 bases). Trimming cost V 3 bases and J 5 bases, with 14 bases left between them. CDR3 length equals 14 residues. Germline V lookup: CDR1 SGDLS, CDR2 YYNGEE. In DNA, the CDR3 is TGTGCCAGCAGCGGGTGGACAGAAGAATATGGCTACACCTTC. Translation gives CASSGWTEEYGYTF.

The sample holds a few counts of this clonotype. This rearrangement joins TRBV29-1 to TRBJ2-7; D may correspond to TRBD1 or TRBD2 (5 bases each). Germline lookup yields CDR1 SQVTM and CDR2 ANQGSEA. V was cut by 4 bases and J by 1 base, with 8 bases left in between. CDR3 size: 12 residues. CDR3 in amino acids: CSVVGTSYEQYF. CDR3 nucleotide sequence: TGCAGCGTTGTGGGGACGTCCTACGAGCAGTACTTC.

V is TRBV11-2 and J is TRBJ2-2; TRBD2 agrees at 11 bases. This CDR3 has 19 amino acids. Germline CDR1 SGHAT, CDR2 FQNNGV. J was trimmed by 1 base and V by 2 bases; bases with no gene match: 9. In DNA, the CDR3 is TGTGCCAGCAGCTTAAAGGCCGGGCTAGCGGGAGGGAACACCGGGGAGCTGTTTTTT. This translates into CASSLKAGLAGGNTGELFF.

This clonotype has just a few counts. The chain has TRBV7-2 and TRBJ1-1; TRBD1 matches at 7 bases. The V segment lost 6 bases and the J segment 4 bases; nucleotides outside the gene matches: 8. Germline lookup yields CDR1 SGHTA and CDR2 FQGNSA. This CDR3 spans 14 amino acids. The CDR3 DNA sequence: TGTGCCAGCAGGTCAGAGGGGGCGGGCACTGAAGCTTTCTTT. Its protein product is CASRSEGAGTEAFF.